The rows below give T cell receptor beta chains drawn from one sample of a study of shared clonotypes between healthy human individuals. This table comes from immunoSEQ multiplex PCR, and its TCRdb copy is limited to in-frame clones, with some not included. Among about 2 million clones listed, approximately 94% were seen once. The sequenced sample consisted of naive CD8+ T cells sorted from blood. The receptor set was obtained from a man between 18 and 35 years old in good health. Each CDR3 is given without its conserved first and last residue.

V: TRBV5-6
J: TRBJ2-7
CDR3: ASSLDLSSYEQY

V: TRBV19
J: TRBJ2-1
CDR3: ASSIAGVSYNEQF

V: TRBV28
J: TRBJ2-3
CDR3: ASSLGDADTQY

V: TRBV25-1
J: TRBJ2-1
CDR3: ASSVSLDEQF

V: TRBV7-9
J: TRBJ2-3
CDR3: ASSLVAGGPSTDTQY

V: TRBV2
J: TRBJ1-2
CDR3: ASSPPTGGGGGYT

V: TRBV27
J: TRBJ2-1
CDR3: ASSLRGPYNEQF

V: TRBV28
J: TRBJ2-7
CDR3: ASGLGSSYEQY

V: TRBV10-1
J: TRBJ2-1
CDR3: ASSDSSGRDEQF

V: TRBV28
J: TRBJ2-7
CDR3: ASSARVKFYEQY

V: TRBV28
J: TRBJ2-7
CDR3: ASSSQLTGYYEQY

V: TRBV13
J: TRBJ2-6
CDR3: ASTAGGQAGANVLT

V: TRBV5-6
J: TRBJ2-7
CDR3: ASSSLIYHYEQY

V: TRBV9
J: TRBJ1-6
CDR3: ASSVEAHNSPLH

V: TRBV2
J: TRBJ1-2
CDR3: ASSEGGAGYGYT

V: TRBV5-6
J: TRBJ2-1
CDR3: ASSSGTSGLGEQF

V: TRBV19
J: TRBJ2-1
CDR3: ARAYGRGPSYNEQF

V: TRBV7-2
J: TRBJ2-7
CDR3: ASSQDLAELPYEQY

V: TRBV27
J: TRBJ2-7
CDR3: ASSFVGSSYEQY

V: TRBV4-3
J: TRBJ2-4
CDR3: ASSQEQGWTSGSNIQY

V: TRBV5-4
J: TRBJ2-7
CDR3: ASSLGQDYEQY

V: TRBV7-9
J: TRBJ2-7
CDR3: ASSLGGSGSNEQY

V: TRBV10-3
J: TRBJ2-7
CDR3: AISSGQSTYEQY

V: TRBV13
J: TRBJ2-7
CDR3: ASSPMRGYEQY

V: TRBV27
J: TRBJ2-7
CDR3: ASSLLWEKSYEQY

V: TRBV7-9
J: TRBJ1-1
CDR3: ASSLYGDTEAF

V: TRBV5-6
J: TRBJ1-1
CDR3: ASRLGPGNTEAF

V: TRBV6-1
J: TRBJ2-7
CDR3: ASSESPQLYEQY

V: TRBV5-6
J: TRBJ2-7
CDR3: ASSSLAQTYEQY

V: TRBV28
J: TRBJ2-3
CDR3: ASSGNGDTQY

V: TRBV13
J: TRBJ2-1
CDR3: ASSLMTSGGRSSYNEQF

V: TRBV5-4
J: TRBJ2-1
CDR3: ASSLVAGGDEQF

V: TRBV7-8
J: TRBJ2-3
CDR3: ASSLIAGTTDTQY

V: TRBV11-2
J: TRBJ1-1
CDR3: ASSLGGVNTEAF

V: TRBV6-5
J: TRBJ1-2
CDR3: ASSYFADSYEGYT

V: TRBV7-9
J: TRBJ1-6
CDR3: ASSDGGYYNSPLH

V: TRBV7-6
J: TRBJ2-5
CDR3: ASSLAGGGFGKETQY

V: TRBV27
J: TRBJ2-2
CDR3: ASTTFTSSPNTGELF

V: TRBV27
J: TRBJ2-1
CDR3: ASSLSWGNEQF

V: TRBV4-1
J: TRBJ2-7
CDR3: ASSVTTTYEQY

V: TRBV10-2
J: TRBJ2-7
CDR3: ASSIARDSSYEQY

V: TRBV27
J: TRBJ1-2
CDR3: ASSLGGRAGYT

V: TRBV5-4
J: TRBJ2-7
CDR3: ASSFTGGNEQY

V: TRBV27
J: TRBJ2-7
CDR3: ASSFSGQTYEQY

V: TRBV28
J: TRBJ1-1
CDR3: ASSTMDTEAF

V: TRBV27
J: TRBJ2-7
CDR3: ASSLSAGAYEQY

V: TRBV13
J: TRBJ2-2
CDR3: ASKGGTGELF